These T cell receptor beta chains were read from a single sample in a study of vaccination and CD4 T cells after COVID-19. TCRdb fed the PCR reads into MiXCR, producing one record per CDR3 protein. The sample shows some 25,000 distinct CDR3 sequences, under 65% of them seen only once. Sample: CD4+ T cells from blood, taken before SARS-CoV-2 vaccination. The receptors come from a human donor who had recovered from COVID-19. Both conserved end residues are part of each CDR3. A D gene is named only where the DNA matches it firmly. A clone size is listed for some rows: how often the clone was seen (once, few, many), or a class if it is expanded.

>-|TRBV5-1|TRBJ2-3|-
CASSPLATDTQYF
TGCGCCAGCAGCCCCCTTGCTACAGATACGCAGTATTTT
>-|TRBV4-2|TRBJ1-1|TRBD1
CASSQVRFRGQSTEAFF
TGTGCCAGCAGCCAAGTACGGTTTAGGGGGCAGAGCACTGAAGCTTTCTTT
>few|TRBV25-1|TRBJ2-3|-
CASNRGTDTQYF
TGTGCCAGCAACAGGGGCACAGATACGCAGTATTTT
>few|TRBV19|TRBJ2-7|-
CASSIGSHISYEQYF
TGTGCCAGTAGTATTGGCAGCCACATATCCTACGAGCAGTACTTC
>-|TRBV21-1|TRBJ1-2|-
CASRLEPIGPKLAGGGYTF
TGTGCCAGCAGATTAGAACCGATCGGGCCTAAACTTGCTGGGGGTGGCTACACCTTC
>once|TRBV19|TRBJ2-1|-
CASSMNTGHGGEQFF
TGTGCCAGTAGTATGAATACAGGGCACGGGGGTGAGCAGTTCTTC
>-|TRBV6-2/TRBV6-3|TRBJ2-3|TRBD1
CASSYPDRGDDTQYF
TGTGCCAGCAGTTACCCGGACAGGGGCGACGATACGCAGTATTTT
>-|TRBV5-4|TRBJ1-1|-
CASSLQGQTEAFF
TGTGCCAGCAGCTTGCAAGGCCAGACTGAAGCTTTCTTT
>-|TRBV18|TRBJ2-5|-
CASSPQETQYF
TGTGCCAGCTCACCTCAGGAGACCCAGTACTTC
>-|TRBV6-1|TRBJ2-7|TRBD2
CASQRGSEQYF
TGTGCCAGCCAGCGGGGGAGTGAGCAGTACTTC
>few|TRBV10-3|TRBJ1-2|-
CAISEAGNYGYTF
TGTGCCATCAGTGAGGCAGGGAACTATGGCTACACCTTC
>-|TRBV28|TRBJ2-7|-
CASAMTVANEQYF
TGTGCCAGCGCCATGACCGTTGCCAACGAGCAGTACTTC
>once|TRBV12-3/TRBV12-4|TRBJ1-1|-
CASSWANTEAFF
TGTGCCAGCAGTTGGGCAAACACTGAAGCTTTCTTT
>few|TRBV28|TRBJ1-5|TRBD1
CASSQTRGLGNQPQHF
TGTGCCAGCAGTCAGACCAGGGGGCTTGGCAATCAGCCCCAGCATTTT
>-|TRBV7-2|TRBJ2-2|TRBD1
CASSPQGASNTGELFF
TGTGCCAGCAGCCCACAGGGGGCGTCTAACACCGGGGAGCTGTTTTTT
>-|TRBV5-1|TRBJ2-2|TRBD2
CASSQVAGGTGELFF
TGCGCCAGCAGCCAAGTCGCGGGAGGGACCGGGGAGCTGTTTTTT
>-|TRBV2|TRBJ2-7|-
CASSPPIWFGNEQYF
TGTGCCAGCAGTCCCCCTATCTGGTTCGGGAACGAGCAGTACTTC
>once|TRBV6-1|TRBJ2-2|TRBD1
CAGETGGDTGELFF
TGTGCCGGAGAGACAGGGGGCGACACCGGGGAGCTGTTTTTT
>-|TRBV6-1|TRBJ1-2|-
CASYRSVPDGGGYGYTF
TGTGCCAGCTACCGTTCTGTGCCGGACGGGGGAGGCTATGGCTACACCTTC
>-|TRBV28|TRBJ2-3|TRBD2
CASSRPSGTSGRRRSTDTQYF
TGTGCCAGCAGTCGCCCTAGCGGGACTAGCGGGAGGAGGCGAAGCACAGATACGCAGTATTTT
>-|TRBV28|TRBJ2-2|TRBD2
CASSLWAGGGFTNTGELFF
TGTGCCAGCAGTTTATGGGCGGGAGGGGGGTTTACGAACACCGGGGAGCTGTTTTTT
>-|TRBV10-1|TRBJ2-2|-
CASSESVARSGLGELFF
TGCGCCAGCAGTGAGTCGGTAGCTCGATCGGGACTCGGGGAGCTGTTTTTT
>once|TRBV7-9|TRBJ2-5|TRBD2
CASSLVLGLQETQYF
TGTGCCAGCAGCTTAGTTCTGGGACTACAAGAGACCCAGTACTTC
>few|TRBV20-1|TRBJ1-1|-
CSAQYANTEAFF
TGCAGTGCCCAATACGCGAACACTGAAGCTTTCTTT
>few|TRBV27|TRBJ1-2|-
CASRSSRLTGSSYGYTF
TGTGCCAGCAGATCCTCACGATTAACAGGGTCTTCCTATGGCTACACCTTC
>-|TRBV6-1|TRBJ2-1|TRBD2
CASRASGMNEQFF
TGTGCCAGCAGGGCTAGCGGGATGAATGAGCAGTTCTTC
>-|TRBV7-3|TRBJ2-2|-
CASSLTGTGELFF
TGTGCCAGCAGCTTAACGGGCACCGGGGAGCTGTTTTTT
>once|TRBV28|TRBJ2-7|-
CASSLAGLVYEQYF
TGTGCCAGCAGTTTAGCGGGGTTAGTCTACGAGCAGTACTTC
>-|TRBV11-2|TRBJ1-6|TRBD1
CASSPTGVNSSLHF
TGTGCCAGCAGTCCCACAGGGGTCAATTCATCCCTCCACTTT
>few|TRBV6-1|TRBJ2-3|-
CASSDLGLTDTQYF
TGTGCCAGCAGTGATTTGGGGCTGACAGATACGCAGTATTTT
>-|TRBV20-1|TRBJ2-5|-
CSAGGREVETQYF
TGCAGTGCCGGGGGCCGGGAGGTAGAGACCCAGTACTTC
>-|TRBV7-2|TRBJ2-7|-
CASSLAFGVSYEQCF
TGTGCCAGCAGCTTAGCGTTTGGCGTCTCCTACGAGCAGTGCTTC
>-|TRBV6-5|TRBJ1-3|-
CASSYPGTGGNTIYF
TGTGCCAGCAGTTACCCCGGGACGGGTGGAAACACCATATATTTT
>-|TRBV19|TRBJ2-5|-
CASSARSLVETQYF
TGTGCCAGTAGTGCCAGGAGTTTGGTAGAGACCCAGTACTTC
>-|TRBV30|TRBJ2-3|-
CAWSGRDTQYF
TGTGCCTGGAGCGGGAGAGATACGCAGTATTTT
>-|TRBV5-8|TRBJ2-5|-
CASRIGGGETQYF
TGTGCCAGCAGGATCGGGGGAGGAGAGACCCAGTACTTC
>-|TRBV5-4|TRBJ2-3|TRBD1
CASSFRGRTDTQYF
TGTGCCAGCAGCTTCAGGGGGCGCACAGATACGCAGTATTTT
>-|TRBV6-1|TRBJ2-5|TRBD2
CATQKGVAGIQETQYF
TGTGCCACCCAGAAAGGGGTAGCGGGAATTCAAGAGACCCAGTACTTC